The clone carrying this T cell receptor beta chain was recorded at least ten times. This specimen belongs to a study of T cells after posttransplantation cyclophosphamide. Busulfan-fludarabine conditioning, marrow transplant, and cyclophosphamide on days +3 and +4 were administered. CDR3 size: 14 residues. The trim removed 5 bases at V and 4 bases at J, leaving 4 bases unmatched. Per the germline V gene, CDR1 is SEHNR and CDR2 is FQNEAQ (reference sequence). The method was immunoSEQ multiplex PCR; TCRdb's version includes in-frame clones alone and lacks a portion of them. The sample has 5,900 or so clones, none seen only once.

This specimen was PBMCs, taken after allogeneic stem cell transplant with posttransplant cyclophosphamide. The chain recombines TRBV7-9 with TRBJ1-5, with 8 nucleotides matching TRBD1. The origin of this receptor is a female patient in her 30s who received an allogeneic stem cell transplant from an unrelated donor, was CMV-positive, and had acute and chronic GVHD. Part of the T cell pool may stem from the graft donor. The CDR3 DNA follows: TGTGCCAGCAGCATACAGGGGGAGAATCAGCCCCAGCATTTT. Encoded protein: CASSIQGENQPQHF. The full variable domain, completed using reference TRBV7-9 and TRBJ1-5, is DTGVSQNPRHKITKRGQNVTFRCDPISEHNRLYWYRQTLGQGPEFLTYFQNEAQLEKSRLLSDRFSAERPKGSFSTLEIQRTEQGDSAMYLCASSIQGENQPQHFGDGTRLSIL.